This note documents a single TCR beta chain sequence. This clone has a handful of counts. Its antigen target is currently unknown. No clone much larger than this one lies a single base away; base qualities are absent. Library generation was performed with the immunoSEQ multiplex PCR assay. For the multiplex PCR, a mixture combining 60 forward primers for TCR Vbeta segments and 13 reverse primers for TCR Jbeta segments was used. Amplification of the CDR3 region of rearranged TCR beta genes was performed with a multiplex PCR assay on genomic DNA. The Illumina HiSeq System was used to sequence the amplified TCR beta libraries as 87-base-pair reads. From the authors' description of their analysis: In a later analysis, some 80 million unique TCR beta chains were counted across the 690 or so repertoires, and approximately 9.9 million of these chains were shared by at least two donors. A nearest-neighbor algorithm error-corrected the raw reads and collapsed the reads into unique sequences, merging closely related sequences to remove PCR and sequencing errors. CDR3 sequences were aligned to IMGT reference sequences to assign V, D and J gene segments. For a sequence to be retained, a match of at least six nucleotides to both a V gene segment and a J gene segment was required. Rearrangements were called productive when the CDR3 lacked stop codons and stayed in frame with V and J; all others were non-productive. Following IMGT convention, CDR3 was defined as the stretch from the second conserved V-encoded cysteine to the conserved J-encoded phenylalanine. The earlier analysis of roughly 590 of the donors excluded sequences that lacked an unambiguous match to a single V gene segment. In an earlier analysis of a few hundred of the donors, V segments were called functional above 56.7% productive rearrangements and were called segregating when the between-donor standard deviation exceeded 5%. A statistical classification framework was built to diagnose cytomegalovirus status from the catalog of TCR beta chain sequences. In a later analysis, V and J genes were assigned by comparing TCR nucleotide sequences against IMGT/GENE-DB human TR gene sequences. A later analysis assigned CDR3 sequences and most-parsimonious VDJ recombination scenarios with the TCRdist pipeline. In a later analysis, each TCR beta chain was defined by its CDR3 amino acid sequence together with its V-gene family, and reads lacking a unique V-gene family were excluded. In a later analysis, fewer than 650 highly shared, low-generation-probability nucleotide sequences were removed to address suspected cross-contamination and a sequencing artifact. For each public chain, a later analysis derived a clonal expansion index from normalized ranks of inferred template counts within each repertoire. In a later analysis, generation probabilities were computed with a VDJ recombination model fitted to out-of-frame rearrangements, and the resulting probabilities were checked against IGoR. A later analysis scored TCR-TCR, TCR-HLA and TCR-CMV co-occurrence with hypergeometric tests, applying a repertoire-size bias correction to TCR pairs. In a later analysis, false discovery rates were estimated by permuting HLA or CMV assignments 20 times. In a later analysis, co-occurring TCRs were grouped with DBSCAN, and TCRdist sequence similarity was added when clustering was performed within HLA-allele-positive subsets. Repertoires with fewer than 30,000 or more than 120,000 public chains were left out of co-occurrence clustering, as were about 5 repertoires with anomalous nucleotide sharing. Sourced from immuneACCESS, this table was stored by TCRdb with only in-frame sequences that have V and J called. A share of the clones is absent; for the studies checked, an unresolved V gene accounts for under half, and the remainder has no known explanation. V, J and clone size were drawn from that table, and D and trimming were deduced from the DNA. The sample table shows roughly 150,000 clones, and almost 80% are seen once. The ten largest account for less than 10% of the sample.

The sample originates from a study of cytomegalovirus exposure and HLA in healthy donors (dated by TCRdb to between 2016 and 2019). General notes on the study: An earlier analysis of 587 of the donors reported 276 Gb of sequence data and 100 million to 120 million unique TCR beta sequences obtained from around 190 million T cells. Approximately 300 gigabases of sequencing data and around 85 million unique TCR sequences made up an early release that covered around 640 HLA-typed donors. Among the 398 genotyped donors, approximately 76% belonged to the genetic ancestry cluster associated with self-reported Caucasian donors. The study aimed to test whether signatures of past pathogen exposure could be identified by cataloging public T cell receptors. Using immunosequencing, the study profiled T cell repertoires from approximately 700 subjects and related those repertoires to cytomegalovirus serostatus. Besides the first cohort of 666 subjects, a separate validation cohort made up of some 110 different subjects was used. The study combined high-throughput TCR immunosequencing, statistical association of individual TCRs with disease status, and machine learning to predict cytomegalovirus infection status. A later analysis re-analyzed previously published TCR beta repertoires from 550 to 700 donors and added high-resolution HLA genotyping to study TCR occurrence patterns. Rather than drawing on any new phenotypic data, the later analysis identified candidate immune exposures from TCR beta sequences and the way those sequences occurred across donors. In an earlier analysis of a few hundred of the donors, high-throughput TCR beta sequencing was used to judge whether each TCR beta V gene segment behaved as functional or pseudogenic. Donor age, sex, ethnicity and CMV serostatus were compiled alongside the repertoire data. In a later genetic analysis, genome-wide SNP genotypes for about 55% of the roughly 700 donors were used, and that subset was treated as a discovery cohort. Every repertoire in the discovery cohort had been generated on one and the same sequencing platform. Class I and class II HLA loci were covered by the typing at four-digit resolution. Typing coverage varied by locus: about 620-640 donors for A, B, C, DRB1 and DQB1; more than 500 for DQA1; more than 600 for DPA1; about 450 for DPB1. Four or five DR-DQ haplotypes were handled as single units for association and clustering, since linkage in the cohort was strong. Among some 410 genotyped donors of the cohort, an average of roughly 230,000 unique TCR beta nucleotide sequences was sequenced per donor, of which about 19% were non-productive. The study at large found these results: In a later analysis, most CMV-associated TCR beta chains were found to appear HLA-restricted, with HLA associations seemingly driven largely by CMV exposure. An earlier analysis of several hundred of the donors showed that most TCR beta V segments appeared in productive rearrangements either about 90% or about 30% of the time, which broadly matched IMGT annotations. In a later analysis, 16,951 TCR beta sequences were associated with specific HLA alleles at a false discovery rate of 0.05. Compared with the approximately 670-donor mean, donors in an Asian-associated ancestry cluster had fewer N-insertions in productive TCRs, according to a later genetic analysis. In the study, some 160 TCR beta chains were listed as associated with cytomegalovirus. A group of highly shared sequence variants was considered likely to be a technical artifact of the sequencing pipeline. A later analysis reported that several top co-occurrence clusters appeared linked to parvovirus B19, influenza, CMV and Epstein-Barr virus. An association between a missense DCLRE1C variant and V-gene and J-gene trimming of TCR beta chains was found in a later genetic analysis and replicated in an independent cohort. In a later analysis, HLA-associated TCR beta chains were found to be more clonally expanded and to have lower generation probabilities than equally common non-associated chains. When HLA alleles, especially DR and DQ, strongly co-occurred, TCR associations were difficult to assign to individual alleles. Three of the identified cytomegalovirus-associated TCR beta chains were confirmed in vitro to be specific for cytomegalovirus antigens. Because counts were too low, roughly 17 rarely observed V segments, including chromosome 9 orphons, were left out of the earlier analysis of about 620 of the donors. Because HLA typing was unavailable for some donors at each locus, only the typed subset was used in association tests. Correlated functional status among segregating V segments might be attributable to linkage disequilibrium, but an unknown experimental factor could not be ruled out. A further reported finding was that TCR beta sequences accurately predicted the HLA-A and HLA-B alleles for most subjects in the first cohort. This cohort had only TCR beta chains sequenced, and the lack of alpha or paired-chain data limited which features could be detected. The presence/absence analyses assumed that sequencing depth was roughly uniform across donors, and that assumption may not be true. CMV serostatus was the only immune exposure information available for the cohort. The classifier was reported to diagnose cytomegalovirus status with high specificity and sensitivity in both the original and validation cohorts. The authors suggested that the approach could potentially be extended to other disease states and immunological phenotypes. In a later analysis, TCR association rates were found to vary across HLA loci, with the most associated TCRs seen for DRB1 alleles and the fewest for HLA-C alleles. Most TCR sequences were observed very rarely across donors, whereas some public TCRs were present in many individuals.

The cohort was made up of 666 healthy bone marrow donors. At the time of sampling, all cohort members were nominally healthy, though unrecorded immune exposures were likely present. The donor was CMV seropositive and was included in the group of 300 or so seropositive cohort members. Each donor provided a peripheral blood sample, and peripheral blood mononuclear cells were used for TCR beta sequencing. The Qiagen DNeasy Blood Extraction Kit was used to extract genomic DNA from the blood cell samples. The sequence derives from a man younger than 30 in good health and CMV-seropositive. Specimen: PBMCs.

The sequenced DNA is TGTGCCAGTAGTTGGTGGGGCGGCAACACCGGGGAGCTGTTTTTT. Translated, it reads CASSWWGGNTGELFF. The chain is made from TRBV19 and TRBJ2-2, and the D gene may be TRBD1, 5 bases matching. CDR1 and CDR2, looked up from the germline V gene (reference sequence), are LNHDA and SQIVND. Reading from cysteine to phenylalanine, the CDR3 counts 15 amino acids. The only DNA kept is the CDR3, 45 bases in frame from the first base. Trimming removed 5 bases from V and 2 bases from J, leaving 12 bases between the germline ends.